One and the same sample provided the 18 T cell receptor beta chains below, sequenced in a study of blood T cell repertoires in COVID-19. The method was immunoSEQ multiplex PCR; TCRdb's version includes in-frame clones alone and lacks a portion of them. Among under 250,000 clones listed, about 86% were seen once. Sequencing was done on a sample of peripheral blood. The receptors come from an older woman with acute or convalescent COVID-19.

This clone was recorded only once. This sequence joins TRBV19 and TRBJ1-1; TRBD1 might be the D (6 bases). The CDR3 spans 13 residues. Germline V gives CDR1 LNHDA, CDR2 SQIVND (reference sequence). The V end lost 3 bases, the J end lost 7 bases, and 12 bases lay between the germline ends. CDR3 sequence (DNA): TGTGCCAGTAGTATCCTTAAACAGGGTGAAGCTTTCTTT. Translating gives CASSILKQGEAFF. The full variable domain, rest sourced from reference TRBV19 and TRBJ1-1, is DGGITQSPKYLFRKEGQNVTLSCEQNLNHDAMYWYRQDPGQGLRLIYYSQIVNDFQKGDIAEGYSVSREKKESFPLTVTSAQKNPTAFYLCASSILKQGEAFFGQGTRLTVV.

The rearrangement joins TRBV6-6 to TRBJ1-2; 8 positions match TRBD1. Germline V CDR1 and CDR2: MNHNY, SVGAGI (reference sequence). V dropped 5 bases and J dropped 9; count of bases not matched to a gene: 11. CDR3 length equals 14 residues. The CDR3 nucleotides are TGTGCCAGCAGTCAAAGGACAGGGTACGGTAGCTACACCTTC. Its translation: CASSQRTGYGSYTF.

As DNA, the CDR3 is TGTGCCAGCAGGGTAGGGGGGACAGGGCTCGATGAGCAGTTCTTC. Translating gives CASRVGGTGLDEQFF. This rearrangement joins TRBV6-6 to TRBJ2-1, with 9 bases that match TRBD1. The CDR3 is 15 amino acids. CDR1 is MNHNY and CDR2 is SVGAGI in the germline V gene (reference sequence). Trimming took 6 bases from V and 8 from J; bases not matched to a gene: 11.

The chain links TRBV12-2 to TRBJ2-7; the table's TRBD2 call for D was not verified on the DNA. TRBV12-2 is designated a pseudogene. The CDR3 has 18 amino acids. The CDR3 DNA sequence: TGTGCAAGTCGCTTTAGAATTGGACTAGCCCGACTAAACTACGAGCAGTACTTC. This encodes CASRFRIGLARLNYEQYF.

J is TRBJ2-1 and V is TRBV18, with D possibly TRBD1 on 6 matching bases. Germline CDR1 is KGHSH and CDR2 is LQKENI. V was trimmed by 3 bases and J by 10 bases, leaving 13 bases between them. This CDR3 region has 13 residues. The CDR3: CASSPLQGWEQFF. The CDR3 bases are TGTGCCAGCTCACCCCTACAGGGTTGGGAGCAGTTCTTC. Full variable domain (outside the CDR3, taken from reference TRBV18 and TRBJ2-1): NAGVMQNPRHLVRRRGQEARLRCSPMKGHSHVYWYRQLPEEGLKFMVYLQKENIIDESGMPKERFSAEFPKEGPSILRIQQVVRGDSAAYFCASSPLQGWEQFFGPGTRLTVL.

The V and J genes are TRBV28 and TRBJ1-2; tentatively, D is TRBD1 (6 bases). V was pared by 6 bases and J by 4 bases, with 9 bases between. This CDR3 has 12 amino acids. CDR1 and CDR2 from the germline V gene are MDHEN and SYDVKM. CDR3: CASRTGSYGYTF. The CDR3 coding sequence is TGTGCCAGCAGGACAGGAAGCTATGGCTACACCTTC.

V and J are TRBV20-1 and TRBJ2-7; no reliable D call. In germline, CDR1 is DFQATT, CDR2 SNEGSKA (reference sequence). Deletions cut 3 bases from V and 3 bases from J, with 15 bases between. The CDR3 contains 14 residues. DNA for the CDR3: TGCAGTGCTAGTTCCCGCGGCAAAAACTACGAGCAGTACTTC. Its translation: CSASSRGKNYEQYF.

This clone was picked up a small number of times. The V gene is TRBV10-3, the J gene TRBJ2-1, with TRBD1 matching 9 bases. Germline loops: CDR1 ENHRY, CDR2 SYGVKD. Trimming took 2 bases from V and 10 from J; bases not matched to a gene: 3. The CDR3 spans 13 residues. The CDR3 DNA reads as TGTGCCATCAGTGAGAACGACAGGGGGGAGCAGTTCTTC. Encoded protein: CAISENDRGEQFF.

V gene TRBV3-1 (or the pseudogene TRBV3-2) combines with J gene TRBJ2-1, with 7 nucleotides matching TRBD2. Germline V CDR1 and CDR2: LGHDT, YNNKEL (reference sequence). CDR3 size: 16 residues. V lost 4 bases, J lost 4 bases, and 10 bases stayed unmatched. The chain's CDR3 is CASSPGRPGLYNEQFF. The CDR3 bases are TGTGCCAGCAGCCCCGGGAGGCCAGGCCTTTACAATGAGCAGTTCTTC.

The gene calls are TRBV2 and TRBJ2-3; 12 nucleotides agree with TRBD2. CDR1 and CDR2 from the germline V gene are SNHLY and FYNNEI. V was pared by 6 bases and J by 2 bases, with 6 bases of the junction left unmatched. The CDR3 spans 16 residues. CDR3 bases: TGTGCCAGCAGGGTAACTAGCGGGGGGTCCACAGATACGCAGTATTTT. Translation: CASRVTSGGSTDTQYF.

The V call is TRBV5-6, the J call TRBJ2-4, with D maybe TRBD1 (6 bases). V shed 10 bases and J shed 2 bases, with 16 bases lying between them. The CDR3 length is 14 residues. Germline V lookup: CDR1 SGHDT, CDR2 YYEEEE. CDR3 bases: TGTGCCCACTCTAAACAGGGTACCAAAAACATTCAGTACTTC. Its protein product is CAHSKQGTKNIQYF. Based on the CDR3 plus reference TRBV5-6 and TRBJ2-4, the full variable domain is DAGVTQSPTHLIKTRGQQVTLRCSPKSGHDTVSWYQQALGQGPQFIFQYYEEEERQRGNFPDRFSGHQFPNYSSELNVNALLLGDSALYLCAHSKQGTKNIQYFGAGTRLSVL.

The rearrangement joins TRBV7-8 to TRBJ1-5; D not certain. Germline V lookup: CDR1 SGHVS, CDR2 FQNEAQ. The CDR3 loop spans 16 amino acids. V gave up 4 bases and J gave up 3 bases, with 16 bases separating them. CDR3 amino acids: CASSSQGAGNNQPQHF. The CDR3 region has the DNA TGTGCCAGCAGCTCCCAAGGCGCAGGAAACAATCAGCCCCAGCATTTT.

This chain connects TRBV3-1 (or the pseudogene TRBV3-2) to TRBJ2-5, with D tentatively TRBD2 (6 bases). This CDR3 comprises 11 residues. V dropped 6 bases and J dropped 5 bases, with 7 bases sitting between them. Looked up from germline, CDR1 is LGHDT and CDR2 is YNNKEL (reference sequence). CDR3 DNA sequence: TGTGCCAGCAGTCGGGGGGAGACCCAGTACTTC. Its protein is CASSRGETQYF.

Written as DNA, the CDR3 is TGTGCCAGCAGCCTAGCGGGTTTTAGCACAGATACGCAGTATTTT. Protein sequence: CASSLAGFSTDTQYF. The chain employs TRBV3-1 (or the pseudogene TRBV3-2) and TRBJ2-3; 7 bases match TRBD2. CDR1 and CDR2 from the germline V gene are LGHDT and YNNKEL (reference sequence). The trim removed 4 bases at V and 0 bases at J, leaving 4 bases unmatched. The CDR3 spans 15 residues.

The V gene is TRBV9, the J gene TRBJ1-1, with D hard to call. V was clipped by 0 bases and J by 1 base, with 10 bases between them. The CDR3 is 15 residues long. Germline V gene data show CDR1 as SGDLS and CDR2 as YYNGEE. The CDR3 nucleotides read TGTGCCAGCAGCGTAGAATGGACTCCGAACACTGAAGCTTTCTTT. Translating it yields CASSVEWTPNTEAFF.

V gene TRBV19 combines with J gene TRBJ1-1; no reliable D call. The CDR3 is made up of 13 amino acids. Germline values: CDR1 LNHDA, CDR2 SQIVND (reference sequence). Trimming shortened V by 1 base and J by 1 base, and 4 bases separated the two germline ends. CDR3 amino acids: CASSIASNTEAFF. In DNA, the CDR3 is TGTGCCAGTAGTATAGCATCGAACACTGAAGCTTTCTTT.

The CDR3 DNA reads as TGTGCCAGCAGACGGGACTTGTCGGATACGCAGTATTTT. It specifies CASRRDLSDTQYF. V gene TRBV2 combines with J gene TRBJ2-3, with D possibly matching TRBD2 (6 bases). In germline, CDR1 is SNHLY, CDR2 FYNNEI. The CDR3 has 13 residues. Between the trimmed V and J ends, which lost 6 bases and 6 bases, there was a span of 13 bases. Looking up the rest from reference TRBV2 and TRBJ2-3 gives the full variable domain: EPEVTQTPSHQVTQMGQEVILRCVPISNHLYFYWYRQILGQKVEFLVSFYNNEISEKSEIFDDQFSVERPDGSNFTLKIRSTKLEDSAMYFCASRRDLSDTQYFGPGTRLTVL.

The chain recombines TRBV4-3 with TRBJ2-1; possible D gene TRBD1, 5 bases. CDR3 length equals 15 residues. V was shortened by 3 bases and J by 4 bases, with 13 bases between the two germline ends. Germline assignment: CDR1 LGHNA and CDR2 YSLEER. The CDR3 loop is CASSHQKDKYNEQFF. CDR3 nucleotides: TGCGCCAGCAGCCATCAAAAGGACAAATACAATGAGCAGTTCTTC.